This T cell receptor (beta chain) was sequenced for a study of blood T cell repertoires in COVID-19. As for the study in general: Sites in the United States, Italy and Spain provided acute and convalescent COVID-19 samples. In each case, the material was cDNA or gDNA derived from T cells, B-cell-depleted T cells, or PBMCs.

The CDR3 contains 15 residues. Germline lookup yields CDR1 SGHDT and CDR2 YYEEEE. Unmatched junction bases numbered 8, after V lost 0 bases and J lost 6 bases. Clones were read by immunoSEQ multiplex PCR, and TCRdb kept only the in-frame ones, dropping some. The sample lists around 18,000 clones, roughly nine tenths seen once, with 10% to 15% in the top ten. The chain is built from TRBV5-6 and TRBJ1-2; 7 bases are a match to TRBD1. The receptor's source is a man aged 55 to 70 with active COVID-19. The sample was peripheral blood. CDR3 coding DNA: TGTGCCAGCAGCTTGGTCCCCGGGACAGAGGATGGCTACACCTTC. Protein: CASSLVPGTEDGYTF.